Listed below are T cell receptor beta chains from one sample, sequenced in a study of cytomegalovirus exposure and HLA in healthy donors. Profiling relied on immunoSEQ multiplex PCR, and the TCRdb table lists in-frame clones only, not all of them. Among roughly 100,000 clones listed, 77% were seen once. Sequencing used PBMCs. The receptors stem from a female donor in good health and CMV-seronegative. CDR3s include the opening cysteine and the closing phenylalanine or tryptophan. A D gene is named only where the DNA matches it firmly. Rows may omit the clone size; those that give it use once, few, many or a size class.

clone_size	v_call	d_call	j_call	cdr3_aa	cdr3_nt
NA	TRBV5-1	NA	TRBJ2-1	CASSLLASEQFF	TGCGCCAGCAGCTTACTAGCCAGTGAGCAGTTCTTC
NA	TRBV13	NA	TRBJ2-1	CASSPVGGPEQFF	TGTGCCAGCAGCCCAGTCGGGGGTCCAGAGCAGTTCTTC
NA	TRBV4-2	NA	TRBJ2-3	CASSQDPAGEPTDTQYF	TGTGCCAGCAGCCAAGATCCGGCGGGCGAACCCACAGATACGCAGTATTTT
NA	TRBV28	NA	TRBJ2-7	CASSRGGTYEQYF	TGTGCCAGCAGTCGGGGTGGGACCTACGAGCAGTACTTC
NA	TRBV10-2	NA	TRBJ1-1	CASSDLRRVAFF	TGCGCCAGCAGTGATCTCCGGAGGGTAGCTTTCTTT
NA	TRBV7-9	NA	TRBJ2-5	CASSLRGQETQYF	TGTGCCAGCAGCTTAAGGGGGCAAGAGACCCAGTACTTC
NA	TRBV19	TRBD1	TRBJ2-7	CASSTPGQGYEQYF	TGTGCCAGTAGTACCCCCGGACAGGGGTACGAGCAGTACTTC
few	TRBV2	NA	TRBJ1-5	CASSLTETNQPQHF	TGTGCCTCCAGCTTGACAGAGACCAATCAGCCCCAGCATTTT
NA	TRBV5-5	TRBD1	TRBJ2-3	CASTPGTGGTDTQYF	TGTGCCAGCACTCCCGGGACAGGAGGCACAGATACGCAGTATTTT
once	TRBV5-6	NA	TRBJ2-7	CASSPTDSAYEQYF	TGTGCCAGCAGCCCTACCGATTCGGCCTACGAGCAGTACTTC
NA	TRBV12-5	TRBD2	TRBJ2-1	CASGSSGYEQFF	TGTGCTAGTGGTTCTAGCGGGTATGAGCAGTTCTTC
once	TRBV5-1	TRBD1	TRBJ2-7	CASSPGQAPYEQYF	TGCGCCAGCAGCCCAGGACAGGCCCCCTACGAGCAGTACTTC
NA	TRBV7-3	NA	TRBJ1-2	CASSLTGEGGYGYTF	TGTGCCAGCAGCTTAACCGGGGAGGGGGGGTATGGCTACACCTTC
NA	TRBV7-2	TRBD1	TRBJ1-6	CASSIGVQGVAPLHF	TGTGCCAGCAGCATCGGGGTCCAGGGGGTAGCACCCCTCCACTTT